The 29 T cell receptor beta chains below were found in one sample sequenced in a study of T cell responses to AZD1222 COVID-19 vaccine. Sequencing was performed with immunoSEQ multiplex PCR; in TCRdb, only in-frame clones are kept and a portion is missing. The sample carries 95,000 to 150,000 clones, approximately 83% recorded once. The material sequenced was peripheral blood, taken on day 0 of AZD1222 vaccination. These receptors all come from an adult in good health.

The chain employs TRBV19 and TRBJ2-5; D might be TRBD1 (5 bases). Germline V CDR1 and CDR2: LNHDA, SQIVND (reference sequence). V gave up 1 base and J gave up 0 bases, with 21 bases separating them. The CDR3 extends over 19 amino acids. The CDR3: CASSIVPFQGWGNQETQYF. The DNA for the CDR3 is TGTGCCAGTAGTATAGTCCCCTTCCAGGGCTGGGGAAACCAAGAGACCCAGTACTTC.

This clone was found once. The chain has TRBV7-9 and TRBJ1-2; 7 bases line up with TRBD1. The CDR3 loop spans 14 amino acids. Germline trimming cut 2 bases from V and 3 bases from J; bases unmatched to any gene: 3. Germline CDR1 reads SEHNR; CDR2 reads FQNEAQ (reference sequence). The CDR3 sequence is CASSLITGDYGYTF. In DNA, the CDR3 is TGTGCCAGCAGCTTAATTACAGGGGACTATGGCTACACCTTC.

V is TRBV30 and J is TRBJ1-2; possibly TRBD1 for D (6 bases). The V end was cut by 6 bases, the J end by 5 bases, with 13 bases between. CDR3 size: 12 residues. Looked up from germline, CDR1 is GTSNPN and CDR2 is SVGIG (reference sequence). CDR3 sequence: CACRTGTYGYTF. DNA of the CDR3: TGTGCCTGTAGGACGGGGACATATGGCTACACCTTC.

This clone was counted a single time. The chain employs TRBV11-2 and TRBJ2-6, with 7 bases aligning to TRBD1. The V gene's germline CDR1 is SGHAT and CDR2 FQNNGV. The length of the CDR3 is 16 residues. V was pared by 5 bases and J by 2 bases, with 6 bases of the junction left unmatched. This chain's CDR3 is CASSPNTGAGANVLTF. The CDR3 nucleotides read TGTGCCAGCAGCCCTAACACAGGGGCTGGGGCCAACGTCCTGACTTTC.

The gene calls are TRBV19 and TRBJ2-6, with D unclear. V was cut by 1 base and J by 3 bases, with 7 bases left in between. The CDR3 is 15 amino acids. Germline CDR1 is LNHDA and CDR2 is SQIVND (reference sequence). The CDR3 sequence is CASSIGPSGANVLTF. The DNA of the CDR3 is TGTGCCAGTAGTATAGGACCCAGTGGGGCCAACGTCCTGACTTTC. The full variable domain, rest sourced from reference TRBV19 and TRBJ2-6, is DGGITQSPKYLFRKEGQNVTLSCEQNLNHDAMYWYRQDPGQGLRLIYYSQIVNDFQKGDIAEGYSVSREKKESFPLTVTSAQKNPTAFYLCASSIGPSGANVLTFGAGSRLTVL.

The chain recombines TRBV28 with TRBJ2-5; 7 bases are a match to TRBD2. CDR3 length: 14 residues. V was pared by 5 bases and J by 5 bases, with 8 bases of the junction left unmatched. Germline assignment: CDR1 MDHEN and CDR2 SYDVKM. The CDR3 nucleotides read TGTGCCAGCAGTCCCCGGGACTACGGCGAGACCCAGTACTTC. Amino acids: CASSPRDYGETQYF.

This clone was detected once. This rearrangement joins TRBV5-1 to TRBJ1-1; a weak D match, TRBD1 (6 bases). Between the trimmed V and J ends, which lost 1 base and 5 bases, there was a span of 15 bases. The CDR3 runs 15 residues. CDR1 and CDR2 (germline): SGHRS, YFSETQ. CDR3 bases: TGCGCCAGCAGCTTGTCTTGGAGGGGGTGGACTGAAGCTTTCTTT. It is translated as CASSLSWRGWTEAFF.

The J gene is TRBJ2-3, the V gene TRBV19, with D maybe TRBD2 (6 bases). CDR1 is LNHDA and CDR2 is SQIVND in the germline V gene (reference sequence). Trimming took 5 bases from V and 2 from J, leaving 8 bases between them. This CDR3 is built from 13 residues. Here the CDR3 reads CASSRTTTDTQYF. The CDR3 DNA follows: TGTGCCAGTAGTCGGACTACCACAGATACGCAGTATTTT.

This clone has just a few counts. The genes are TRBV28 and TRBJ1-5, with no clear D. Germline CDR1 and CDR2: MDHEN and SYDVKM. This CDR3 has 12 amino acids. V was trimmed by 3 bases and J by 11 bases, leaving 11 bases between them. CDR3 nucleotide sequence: TGTGCCAGCAGTTTGTCGAGGGAGGCCCAGCATTTT. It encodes CASSLSREAQHF.

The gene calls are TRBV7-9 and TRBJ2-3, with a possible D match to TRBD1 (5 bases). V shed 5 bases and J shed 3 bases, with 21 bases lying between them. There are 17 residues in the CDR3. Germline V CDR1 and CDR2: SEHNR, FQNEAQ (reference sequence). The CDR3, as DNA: TGTGCCAGCAGCGTAGACAGACGCGCAGCCTGGACAGATACGCAGTATTTT. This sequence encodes CASSVDRRAAWTDTQYF. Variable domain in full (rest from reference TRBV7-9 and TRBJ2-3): DTGVSQNPRHKITKRGQNVTFRCDPISEHNRLYWYRQTLGQGPEFLTYFQNEAQLEKSRLLSDRFSAERPKGSFSTLEIQRTEQGDSAMYLCASSVDRRAAWTDTQYFGPGTRLTVL.

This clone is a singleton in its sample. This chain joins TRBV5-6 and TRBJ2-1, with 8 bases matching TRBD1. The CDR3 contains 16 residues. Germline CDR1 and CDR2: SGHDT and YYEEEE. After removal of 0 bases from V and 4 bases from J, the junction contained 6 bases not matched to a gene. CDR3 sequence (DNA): TGTGCCAGCAGCTTGGTGACAGGGGCGGGATACAATGAGCAGTTCTTC. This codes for CASSLVTGAGYNEQFF.

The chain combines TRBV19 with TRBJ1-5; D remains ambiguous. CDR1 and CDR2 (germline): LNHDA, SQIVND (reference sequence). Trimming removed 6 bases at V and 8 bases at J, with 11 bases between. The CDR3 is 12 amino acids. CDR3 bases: TGTGCCAGTAGGGAAAACACGAAGCCCCAGCATTTT. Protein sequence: CASRENTKPQHF. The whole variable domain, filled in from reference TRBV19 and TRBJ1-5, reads DGGITQSPKYLFRKEGQNVTLSCEQNLNHDAMYWYRQDPGQGLRLIYYSQIVNDFQKGDIAEGYSVSREKKESFPLTVTSAQKNPTAFYLCASRENTKPQHFGDGTRLSIL.

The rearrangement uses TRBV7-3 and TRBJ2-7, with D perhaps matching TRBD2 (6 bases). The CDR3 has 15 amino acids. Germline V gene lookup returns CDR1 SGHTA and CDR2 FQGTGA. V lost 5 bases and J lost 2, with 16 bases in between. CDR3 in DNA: TGTGCCAGCAGCCCTGGAGGGAGCGGACCCTACGAGCAGTACTTC. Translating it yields CASSPGGSGPYEQYF.

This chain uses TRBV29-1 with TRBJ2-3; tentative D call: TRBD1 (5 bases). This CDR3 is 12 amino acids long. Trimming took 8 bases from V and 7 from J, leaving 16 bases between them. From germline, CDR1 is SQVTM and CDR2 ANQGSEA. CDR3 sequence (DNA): TGCAGCCTCCAGGGTTTCGAGAATACGCAGTATTTT. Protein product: CSLQGFENTQYF.

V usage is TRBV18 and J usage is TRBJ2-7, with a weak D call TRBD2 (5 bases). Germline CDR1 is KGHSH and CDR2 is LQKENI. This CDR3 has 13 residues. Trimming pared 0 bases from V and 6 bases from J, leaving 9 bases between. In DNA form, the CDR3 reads TGTGCCAGCTCACCACCCCAAGAGGGCGAGCAGTACTTC. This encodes CASSPPQEGEQYF. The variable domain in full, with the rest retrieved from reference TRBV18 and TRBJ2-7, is NAGVMQNPRHLVRRRGQEARLRCSPMKGHSHVYWYRQLPEEGLKFMVYLQKENIIDESGMPKERFSAEFPKEGPSILRIQQVVRGDSAAYFCASSPPQEGEQYFGPGTRLTVT.

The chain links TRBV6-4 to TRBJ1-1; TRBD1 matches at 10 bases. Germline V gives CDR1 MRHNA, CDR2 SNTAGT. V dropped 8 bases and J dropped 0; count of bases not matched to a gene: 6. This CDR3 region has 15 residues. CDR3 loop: CASPPGTGVNTEAFF. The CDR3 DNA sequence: TGTGCCAGCCCCCCTGGGACAGGGGTGAACACTGAAGCTTTCTTT.

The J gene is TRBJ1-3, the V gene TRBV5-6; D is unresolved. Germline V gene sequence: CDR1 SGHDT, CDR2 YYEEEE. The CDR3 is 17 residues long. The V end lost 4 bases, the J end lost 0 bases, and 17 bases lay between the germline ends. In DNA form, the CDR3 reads TGTGCCAGCAGCCTAGTAGGCCGCACTCTCTCTGGAAACACCATATATTTT. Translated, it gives CASSLVGRTLSGNTIYF.

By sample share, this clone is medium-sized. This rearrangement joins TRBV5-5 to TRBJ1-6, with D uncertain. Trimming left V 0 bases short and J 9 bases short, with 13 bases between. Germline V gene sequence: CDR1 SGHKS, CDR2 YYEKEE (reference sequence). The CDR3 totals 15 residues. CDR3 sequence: CASSLGESGSSPLHF. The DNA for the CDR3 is TGTGCCAGCAGCTTGGGTGAGAGCGGGTCTTCACCCCTCCACTTT.

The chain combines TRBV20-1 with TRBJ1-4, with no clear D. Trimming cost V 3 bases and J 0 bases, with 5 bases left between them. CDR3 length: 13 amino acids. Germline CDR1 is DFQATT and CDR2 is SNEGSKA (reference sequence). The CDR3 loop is CSASGTTNEKLFF. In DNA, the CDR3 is TGCAGTGCTAGTGGTACAACTAATGAAAAACTGTTTTTT.

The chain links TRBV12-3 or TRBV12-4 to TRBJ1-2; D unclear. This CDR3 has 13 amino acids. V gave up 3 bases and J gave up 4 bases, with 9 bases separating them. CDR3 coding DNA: TGTGCCAGCAGTTTTGAAGGGAGCTATGGCTACACCTTC. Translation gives CASSFEGSYGYTF.

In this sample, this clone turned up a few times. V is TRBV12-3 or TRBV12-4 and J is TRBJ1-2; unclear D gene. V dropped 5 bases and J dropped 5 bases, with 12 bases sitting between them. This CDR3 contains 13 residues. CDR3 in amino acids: CASSPASPYGYTF. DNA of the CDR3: TGTGCCAGCAGTCCCGCCAGTCCGTATGGCTACACCTTC.

Written as DNA, the CDR3 is TGTGCCACGAAAATGGACAGAAATCAGCCCCAGCATTTT. It translates to CATKMDRNQPQHF. This chain uses TRBV10-3 with TRBJ1-5, with D perhaps TRBD1 (6 bases). The CDR3 contains 13 residues. Germline V gives CDR1 ENHRY, CDR2 SYGVKD. V lost 10 bases and J 4 bases, leaving 14 bases between the germline ends.

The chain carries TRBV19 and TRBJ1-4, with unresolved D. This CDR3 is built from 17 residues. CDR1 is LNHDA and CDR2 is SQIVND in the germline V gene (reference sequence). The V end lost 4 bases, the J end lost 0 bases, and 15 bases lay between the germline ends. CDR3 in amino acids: CASSTPEVTATNEKLFF. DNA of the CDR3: TGTGCCAGTAGTACCCCGGAAGTAACTGCAACTAATGAAAAACTGTTTTTT.

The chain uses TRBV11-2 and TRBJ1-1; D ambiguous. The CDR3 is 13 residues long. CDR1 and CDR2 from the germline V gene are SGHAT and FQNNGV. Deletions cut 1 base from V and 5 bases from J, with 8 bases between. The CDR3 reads CASSLVDGTEAFF. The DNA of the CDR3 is TGTGCCAGCAGCTTAGTAGACGGTACTGAAGCTTTCTTT.

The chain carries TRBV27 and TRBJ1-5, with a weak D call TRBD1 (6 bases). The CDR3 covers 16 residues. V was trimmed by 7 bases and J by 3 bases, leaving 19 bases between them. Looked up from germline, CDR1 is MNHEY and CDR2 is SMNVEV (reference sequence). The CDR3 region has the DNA TGTGCCAGCAAGGGGCTGGGGGGCACGAACAATCAGCCCCAGCATTTT. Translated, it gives CASKGLGGTNNQPQHF.

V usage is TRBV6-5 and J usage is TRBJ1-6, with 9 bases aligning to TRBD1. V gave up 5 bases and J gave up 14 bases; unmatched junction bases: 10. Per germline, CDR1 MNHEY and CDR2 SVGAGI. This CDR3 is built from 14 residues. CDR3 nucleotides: TGTGCCAGCAGTAAATCGGACAGGGGTCAAACCCTCCACTTT. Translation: CASSKSDRGQTLHF.

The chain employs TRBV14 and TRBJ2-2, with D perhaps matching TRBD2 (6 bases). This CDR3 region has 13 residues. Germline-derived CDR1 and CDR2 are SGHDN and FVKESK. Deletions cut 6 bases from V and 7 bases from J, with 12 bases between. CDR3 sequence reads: CASRVLAGGELFF. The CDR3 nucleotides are TGTGCCAGCAGGGTACTAGCAGGCGGGGAGCTGTTTTTT.

CDR3 DNA sequence: TGTGCCAGCTCAAGTGGCTCGACACCTAACTATGGCTACACCTTC. It yields the protein CASSSGSTPNYGYTF. The rearrangement links TRBV18 to TRBJ1-2, with D unresolved. The germline CDR1 and CDR2 sequences are KGHSH and LQKENI. The V end was cut by 5 bases, the J end by 0 bases, with 13 bases between. CDR3 length equals 15 residues. The full variable domain, with the rest looked up from reference TRBV18 and TRBJ1-2, is NAGVMQNPRHLVRRRGQEARLRCSPMKGHSHVYWYRQLPEEGLKFMVYLQKENIIDESGMPKERFSAEFPKEGPSILRIQQVVRGDSAAYFCASSSGSTPNYGYTFGSGTRLTVV.

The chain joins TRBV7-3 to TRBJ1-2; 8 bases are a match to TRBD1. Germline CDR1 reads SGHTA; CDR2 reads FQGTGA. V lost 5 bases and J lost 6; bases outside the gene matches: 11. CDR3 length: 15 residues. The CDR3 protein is CASSPKGGQGNGYTF. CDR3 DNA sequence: TGTGCCAGCAGCCCCAAAGGCGGACAGGGTAATGGCTACACCTTC.